A single T cell receptor beta chain is shown here with its context. Methods used by the authors: It was from reference gene primer amplification that nucleated cell counts were estimated. Clones were read by immunoSEQ multiplex PCR, and TCRdb kept only the in-frame ones, dropping some. The V and J calls and clone size come from that table; D and trimming were worked out from the DNA. Of approximately 100,000 clones in the sample, around 79% were seen once. The V and J ends lost 3 bases and 4 bases, in that order; junction bases with no gene match: 5. This CDR3 is 15 amino acids long. Per germline, CDR1 MNHEY and CDR2 SMNVEV (reference sequence). This record belongs to a study of blood T cell repertoires in COVID-19. Study-level information: Whether acute or convalescent, the COVID-19 samples came from the United States, Italy and Spain. Nucleic acid was either cDNA or gDNA, and it came from T cells, B-cell-depleted T cells, or PBMCs.

Sample: peripheral blood. The gene calls are TRBV27 and TRBJ2-7; 11 nucleotides line up with TRBD2. This sequence was found in a man between 65 and 79 years old with active or convalescent COVID-19. The CDR3 nucleotides read TGTGCCAGCAGTTTTTCTAGCGGGAGGCGGTACGAGCAGTACTTC. Its protein is CASSFSSGRRYEQYF.